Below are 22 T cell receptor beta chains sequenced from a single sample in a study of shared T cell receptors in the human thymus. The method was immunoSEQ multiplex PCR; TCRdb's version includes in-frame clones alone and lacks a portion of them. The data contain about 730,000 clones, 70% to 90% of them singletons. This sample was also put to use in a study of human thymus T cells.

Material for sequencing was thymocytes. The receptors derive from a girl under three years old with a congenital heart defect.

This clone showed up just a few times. The CDR3 here is CASSLLFCPTNTGELFF. The CDR3 bases are TGTGCCAGCAGTTTACTTTTTTGCCCTACGAACACCGGGGAGCTGTTTTTT. The chain joins TRBV28 to TRBJ2-2, with D uncertain. The CDR3 has 17 residues. Germline CDR1 and CDR2: MDHEN and SYDVKM. V lost 2 bases to trimming and J lost 0 bases, with 13 bases between them.

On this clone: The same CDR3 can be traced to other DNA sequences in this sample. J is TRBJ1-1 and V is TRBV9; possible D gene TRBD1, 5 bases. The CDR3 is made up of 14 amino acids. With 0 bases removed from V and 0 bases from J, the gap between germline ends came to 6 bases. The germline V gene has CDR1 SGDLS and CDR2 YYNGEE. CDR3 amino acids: CASSVGGMNTEAFF. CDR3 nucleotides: TGTGCCAGCAGCGTAGGGGGCATGAACACTGAAGCTTTCTTT.

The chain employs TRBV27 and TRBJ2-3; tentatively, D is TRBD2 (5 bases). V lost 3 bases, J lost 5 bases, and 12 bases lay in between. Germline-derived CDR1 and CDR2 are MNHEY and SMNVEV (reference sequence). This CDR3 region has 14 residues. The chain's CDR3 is CASSFVGSVDTQYF. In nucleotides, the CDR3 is TGTGCCAGCAGTTTCGTAGGGAGCGTAGATACGCAGTATTTT.

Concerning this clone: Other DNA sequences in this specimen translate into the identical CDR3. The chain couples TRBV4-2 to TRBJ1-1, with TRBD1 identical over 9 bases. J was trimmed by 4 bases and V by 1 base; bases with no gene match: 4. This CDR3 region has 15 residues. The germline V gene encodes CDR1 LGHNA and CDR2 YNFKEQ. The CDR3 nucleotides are TGTGCCAGCAGCCAAGTGGGACAGGGAGGCACTGAAGCTTTCTTT. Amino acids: CASSQVGQGGTEAFF.

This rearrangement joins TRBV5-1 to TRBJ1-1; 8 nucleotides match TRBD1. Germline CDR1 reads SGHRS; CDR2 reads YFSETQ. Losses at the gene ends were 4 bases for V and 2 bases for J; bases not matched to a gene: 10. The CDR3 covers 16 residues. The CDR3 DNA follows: TGCGCCAGCAGCCTGGGCCAGGGGGCCGGAAACACTGAAGCTTTCTTT. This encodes CASSLGQGAGNTEAFF.

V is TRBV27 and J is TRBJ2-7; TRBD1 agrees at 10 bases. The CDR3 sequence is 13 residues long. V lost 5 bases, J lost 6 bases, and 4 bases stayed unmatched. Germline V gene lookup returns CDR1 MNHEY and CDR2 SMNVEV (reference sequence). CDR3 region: CASSAGTGAEQYF. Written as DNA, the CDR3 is TGTGCCAGCAGTGCGGGGACAGGGGCCGAGCAGTACTTC.

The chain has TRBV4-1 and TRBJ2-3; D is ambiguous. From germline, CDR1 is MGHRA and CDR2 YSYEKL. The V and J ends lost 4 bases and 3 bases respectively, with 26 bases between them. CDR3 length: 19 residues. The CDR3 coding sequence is TGCGCCAGCAGCCCCAAGTCCCTCCTAGTCGCCATAGGTACAGATACGCAGTATTTT. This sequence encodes CASSPKSLLVAIGTDTQYF.

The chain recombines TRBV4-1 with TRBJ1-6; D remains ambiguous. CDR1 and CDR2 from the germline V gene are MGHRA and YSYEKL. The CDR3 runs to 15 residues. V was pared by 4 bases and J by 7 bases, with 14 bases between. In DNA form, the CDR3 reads TGCGCCAGCAGCCGCCGCGCGGGCGGGAATTCACCCCTCCACTTT. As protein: CASSRRAGGNSPLHF.

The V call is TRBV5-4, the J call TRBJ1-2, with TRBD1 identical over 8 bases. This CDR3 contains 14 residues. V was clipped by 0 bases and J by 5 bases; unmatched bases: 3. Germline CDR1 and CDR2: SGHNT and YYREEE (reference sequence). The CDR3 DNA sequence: TGTGCCAGCAGCTTGGGTGGACAGGGTTATGGCTACACCTTC. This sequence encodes CASSLGGQGYGYTF.

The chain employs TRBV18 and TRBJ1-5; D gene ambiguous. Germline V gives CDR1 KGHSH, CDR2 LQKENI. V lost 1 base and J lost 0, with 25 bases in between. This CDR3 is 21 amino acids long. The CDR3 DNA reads TGTGCCAGCTCACCACTTGAGGGCCCCAACTCTGGGTTATGTAGCAATCAGCCCCAGCATTTT. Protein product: CASSPLEGPNSGLCSNQPQHF.

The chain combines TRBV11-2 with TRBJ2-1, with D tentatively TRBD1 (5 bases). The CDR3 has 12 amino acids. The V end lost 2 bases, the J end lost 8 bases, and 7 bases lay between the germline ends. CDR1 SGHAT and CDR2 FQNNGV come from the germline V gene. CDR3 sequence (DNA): TGTGCCAGCAGCTTACAGGGTTATGAGCAGTTCTTC. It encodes CASSLQGYEQFF.

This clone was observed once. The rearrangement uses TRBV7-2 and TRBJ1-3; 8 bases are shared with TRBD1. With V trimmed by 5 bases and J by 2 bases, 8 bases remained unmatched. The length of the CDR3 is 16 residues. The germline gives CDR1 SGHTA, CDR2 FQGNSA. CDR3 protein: CASSPGQGLTGNTIYF. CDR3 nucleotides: TGTGCCAGCAGCCCCGGACAGGGACTAACTGGAAACACCATATATTTT.

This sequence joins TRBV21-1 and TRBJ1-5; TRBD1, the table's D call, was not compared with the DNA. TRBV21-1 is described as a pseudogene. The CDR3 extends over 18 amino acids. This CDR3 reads CASSKRDRQGAGHQPQHF. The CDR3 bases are TGTGCCAGCAGCAAAAGAGACCGACAGGGGGCGGGCCATCAGCCCCAGCATTTT.

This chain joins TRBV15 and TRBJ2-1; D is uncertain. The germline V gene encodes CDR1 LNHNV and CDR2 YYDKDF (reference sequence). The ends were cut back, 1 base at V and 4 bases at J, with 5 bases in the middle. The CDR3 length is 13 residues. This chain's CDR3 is CATSRVEYNEQFF. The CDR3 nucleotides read TGTGCCACCAGCAGAGTAGAGTACAATGAGCAGTTCTTC.

The CDR3 sequence is CASSYGPNPGGNTIYF. The DNA of the CDR3 is TGTGCCAGCAGTTACGGACCGAACCCAGGGGGAAACACCATATATTTT. The chain joins TRBV7-2 to TRBJ1-3, with D possibly being TRBD1 (5 bases). The V gene's germline CDR1 is SGHTA and CDR2 FQGNSA. Trimming removed 6 bases at V and 4 bases at J, with 19 bases between. This CDR3 contains 16 residues.

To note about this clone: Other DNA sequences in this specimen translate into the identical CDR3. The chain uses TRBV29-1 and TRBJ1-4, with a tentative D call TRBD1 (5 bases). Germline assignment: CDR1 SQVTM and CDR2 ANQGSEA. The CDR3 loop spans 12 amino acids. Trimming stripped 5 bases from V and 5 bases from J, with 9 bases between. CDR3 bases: TGCAGCGTTAGGCAGGGCAATGAAAAACTGTTTTTT. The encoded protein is CSVRQGNEKLFF.

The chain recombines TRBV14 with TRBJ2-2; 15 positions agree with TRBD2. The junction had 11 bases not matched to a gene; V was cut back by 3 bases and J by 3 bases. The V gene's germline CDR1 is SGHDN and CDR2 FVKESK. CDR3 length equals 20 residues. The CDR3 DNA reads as TGTGCCAGCAGCCACCGAAGGACTAGCGGGGGGGCCGGGCACACCGGGGAGCTGTTTTTT. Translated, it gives CASSHRRTSGGAGHTGELFF.

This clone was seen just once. The CDR3 coding sequence is TGTGCCAGCAGCTTGGGGACTGATAACTATGGCTACACCTTC. Protein: CASSLGTDNYGYTF. V is TRBV5-6 and J is TRBJ1-2, with no clear D. The CDR3 totals 14 residues. Germline CDR1 and CDR2: SGHDT and YYEEEE. V lost 0 bases and J lost 1, with 7 bases in between.

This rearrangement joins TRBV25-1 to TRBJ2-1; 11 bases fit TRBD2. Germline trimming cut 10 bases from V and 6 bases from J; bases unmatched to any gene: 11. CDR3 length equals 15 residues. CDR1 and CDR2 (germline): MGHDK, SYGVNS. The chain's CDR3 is CATKGVAGGFNEQFF. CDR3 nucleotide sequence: TGTGCCACCAAAGGGGTAGCGGGGGGGTTCAATGAGCAGTTCTTC.

The CDR3 is CASSQERRGTYEQYF. The CDR3 coding sequence is TGCGCCAGCAGCCAAGAACGAAGGGGAACCTACGAGCAGTACTTC. The chain recombines TRBV4-1 with TRBJ2-7; a possible D gene is TRBD1 (5 bases). CDR3 length: 15 residues. CDR1 and CDR2 from the germline V gene are MGHRA and YSYEKL. Trimming cost V 0 bases and J 2 bases, with 11 bases left between them.

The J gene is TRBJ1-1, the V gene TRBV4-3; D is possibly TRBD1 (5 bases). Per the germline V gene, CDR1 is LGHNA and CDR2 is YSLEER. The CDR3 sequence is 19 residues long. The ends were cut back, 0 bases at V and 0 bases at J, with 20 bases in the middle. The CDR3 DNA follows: TGCGCCAGCAGCCAAGATCCGGGGGAGTACTCACCTTTGAACACTGAAGCTTTCTTT. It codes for CASSQDPGEYSPLNTEAFF.

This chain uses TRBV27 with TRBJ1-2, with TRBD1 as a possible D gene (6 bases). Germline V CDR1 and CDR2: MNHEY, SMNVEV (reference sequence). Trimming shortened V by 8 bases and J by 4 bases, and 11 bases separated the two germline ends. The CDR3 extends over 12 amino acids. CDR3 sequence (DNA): TGTGCCAGCGGTCTAGGGGGCTATGGCTACACCTTC. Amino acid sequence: CASGLGGYGYTF.